The text below deals with one T cell receptor beta chain. Gene names refer to mouse genes. The CDR3 end is not reached by the read, which stops 4 residues before it; the germline J gene fills it in. Sequencing relied on a cDNA template that was reverse transcribed from extracted RNA. Sequencing used immunoSEQ multiplex PCR; TCRdb keeps in-frame clones, though not all of them. The data show about 300,000 clones, with none appearing a single time. Cell sorting was performed on pooled cutaneous lymph node cells with CD4, CD8alpha, NKG2D, NKG2ACE and other markers. Germline-derived CDR1 and CDR2 are NSQYPW and LRSPGD (reference sequence). There are 15 residues in the CDR3. The sample originates from a study of CD8+ T cells in alopecia areata. Study background: Those receiving the skin were approximately 6-11-week-old female C3H/HeJ mice, whose grafts came from approximately 6-13-month-old C3H/HeJ donors with spontaneous alopecia.

V usage is TRBV1 and J usage is TRBJ2-7, with a possible D match to TRBD1 (6 bases). The sequenced sample was CD4+ T cells sorted from a lymph node. The sequence derives from a C3H/HeJ mouse with alopecia areata. The mouse strain carries the MHC haplotype H2-k. The CDR3 DNA, read in part, is TGCACCTGCAGTGCAGATCACGGGACACCATAT. Protein sequence: CTCSADHGTPY. The complete CDR3 reads CTCSADHGTPYEQYF.